The entry below describes one T cell receptor (beta chain). As yet, its antigen is unknown. The data were obtained in a study of shared clonotypes between healthy human individuals. Findings of the study overall: Estimated richness values were generally larger in naive subsets than in memory subsets.

Authors' data handling: Filtering of immunoSEQ junctional sequences could not match full-length read filtering. Sequencing used immunoSEQ multiplex PCR; TCRdb keeps in-frame clones, though not all of them. V, J and clone size were drawn from that table, and D and trimming were deduced from the DNA. The sample carries 1,400,000 or so clones, approximately 98.5% recorded once. The V end lost 0 bases, the J end lost 6 bases, and 7 bases lay between the germline ends. Germline CDR1 and CDR2: WNHNN and SYGVQD (reference sequence). The CDR3 sequence is 13 residues long. Study donors comprised healthy, HIV-negative adults devoid of recent acute infection or vaccination.

The TCR comes from a man aged 25 to 45 in good health. Sequencing was done on a sample of naive CD4+ T cells sorted from blood. Subset indicated: CD45RA+ positively selected. The chain links TRBV10-1 to TRBJ2-3, with D unclear. The CDR3 DNA reads TGCGCCAGCAGTGAGTCTCCCCGGGATACGCAGTATTTT. Encoded protein: CASSESPRDTQYF.